Shown below are 12 T cell receptor beta chains from a single sample sequenced in a study of response to subunit inactivated influenza vaccine. TCRdb used MiXCR to reprocess the RT-PCR reads, holding one entry per CDR3 protein. Found here are approximately 520,000 distinct CDR3 sequences, 15% to 20% of them singletons; the top ten hold 3% to 3.5%. Material: CD4+ T cells sorted from PBMCs, obtained around 25 months after vaccination. The receptors shown here come from a man aged 50 to 75 who received an inactivated influenza vaccine.

This clonotype was detected a few times. The chain joins TRBV5-1 to TRBJ1-2; maybe TRBD1 (5 bases). Trimming cost V 0 bases and J 3 bases, with 12 bases left between them. The CDR3 is 15 amino acids. Germline CDR1 reads SGHRS; CDR2 reads YFSETQ. CDR3 sequence: CASSLGSGDHYGYTF. The CDR3 DNA reads as TGCGCCAGCAGCTTGGGATCGGGGGACCACTATGGCTACACCTTC.

This sequence joins TRBV20-1 and TRBJ1-1, with D tentatively TRBD1 (6 bases). Per germline, CDR1 DFQATT and CDR2 SNEGSKA (reference sequence). Trimming shortened V by 3 bases and J by 1 base, and 12 bases separated the two germline ends. The CDR3 extends over 14 amino acids. The CDR3 DNA follows: TGCAGTGCTAGTAAGGGACACCAGAACACTGAAGCTTTCTTT. Translated, it gives CSASKGHQNTEAFF.

This rearrangement joins TRBV10-3 to TRBJ1-1, with TRBD1 matching 8 bases. The junction had 3 bases not matched to a gene; V was cut back by 7 bases and J by 2 bases. From germline, CDR1 is ENHRY and CDR2 SYGVKD. The CDR3 runs to 13 residues. The CDR3 DNA reads as TGTGCCATCATGACAGGGGCAAACACTGAAGCTTTCTTT. This codes for CAIMTGANTEAFF.

This clonotype showed up just a few times. The chain joins TRBV20-1 to TRBJ2-7; 9 positions agree with TRBD1. The CDR3 runs to 14 residues. After removal of 5 bases from V and 3 bases from J, the junction contained 8 bases not matched to a gene. Germline assignment: CDR1 DFQATT and CDR2 SNEGSKA (reference sequence). The CDR3 loop reads CSALPGQGNYEQYF. CDR3 bases: TGCAGTGCTCTCCCGGGACAGGGTAACTACGAGCAGTACTTC.

The V and J genes are TRBV7-2 and TRBJ1-2, with TRBD1 matching over 8 bases. The germline gives CDR1 SGHTA, CDR2 FQGNSA. This CDR3 has 15 residues. V lost 1 base, J lost 4 bases, and 5 bases stayed unmatched. DNA for the CDR3: TGTGCCAGCAGCTTAGACCCAGGGGGCGGCTATGGCTACACCTTC. Its protein is CASSLDPGGGYGYTF.

The chain joins TRBV25-1 to TRBJ1-1, with D possibly being TRBD1 (5 bases). V gave up 5 bases and J gave up 4 bases, with 17 bases separating them. This CDR3 has 15 residues. CDR1 MGHDK and CDR2 SYGVNS come from the germline V gene. The CDR3 DNA sequence: TGTGCCAGCAGTCCCCAGGGAGCCTGGGGCACTGAAGCTTTCTTT. Translated: CASSPQGAWGTEAFF. Full variable domain (outside the CDR3, taken from reference TRBV25-1 and TRBJ1-1): EADIYQTPRYLVIGTGKKITLECSQTMGHDKMYWYQQDPGMELHLIHYSYGVNSTEKGDLSSESTVSRIRTEHFPLTLESARPSHTSQYLCASSPQGAWGTEAFFGQGTRLTVV.

This clonotype was seen only a few times. The chain employs TRBV12-3 or TRBV12-4 and TRBJ2-4, with 8 bases identical to TRBD2. This CDR3 region has 15 residues. With 6 bases clipped from V and 0 bases from J, the junction kept 4 bases outside the gene matches. CDR3 region: CASSNSGVAKNIQYF. In DNA, the CDR3 is TGTGCCAGCAGCAATAGCGGGGTAGCCAAAAACATTCAGTACTTC.

In this sample, this clonotype turned up a few times. This chain connects TRBV12-3 or TRBV12-4 to TRBJ2-5; weak D call: TRBD1 (5 bases). This CDR3 comprises 13 residues. Trimming cost V 6 bases and J 6 bases, with 14 bases left between them. In nucleotides, the CDR3 is TGTGCCAGCAGCACCAGGGTTGGGAAGACCCAGTACTTC. This codes for CASSTRVGKTQYF.

In this sample, this clonotype turned up many times. The rearrangement joins TRBV5-4 to TRBJ1-1; D is unclear. V was shortened by 1 base and J by 0 bases, with 4 bases between the two germline ends. This CDR3 contains 13 residues. Germline V gene data show CDR1 as SGHNT and CDR2 as YYREEE (reference sequence). The CDR3 region is CASSLSVNTEAFF. The CDR3, as DNA: TGTGCCAGCAGCTTGAGTGTGAACACTGAAGCTTTCTTT. Together with reference TRBV5-4 and TRBJ1-1, the CDR3 gives the full variable domain: ETGVTQSPTHLIKTRGQQVTLRCSSQSGHNTVSWYQQALGQGPQFIFQYYREEENGRGNFPPRFSGLQFPNYSSELNVNALELDDSALYLCASSLSVNTEAFFGQGTRLTVV.

This chain connects TRBV11-1 to TRBJ2-3; 8 bases are shared with TRBD1. Looked up from germline, CDR1 is SGHAT and CDR2 is FQDESV (reference sequence). J gave up 2 bases and V 1 base, and 17 bases lay outside the gene matches. This CDR3 spans 20 amino acids. DNA for the CDR3: TGTGCCAGCAGCTTAGGAAGGGGGACAGGAACAAGTAGCCACACAGATACGCAGTATTTT. Protein product: CASSLGRGTGTSSHTDTQYF.

V and J are TRBV20-1 and TRBJ1-6; no firm D call. Germline V lookup: CDR1 DFQATT, CDR2 SNEGSKA (reference sequence). With 4 bases removed from V and 2 bases from J, the gap between germline ends came to 6 bases. This CDR3 region has 13 residues. The CDR3 nucleotides are TGCAGTGCTAAGGCAGCCTATAATTCACCCCTCCACTTT. It codes for CSAKAAYNSPLHF.

This sequence joins TRBV20-1 and TRBJ2-5; D is tentatively TRBD1 or TRBD2 (5 bases each). Trimming cost V 4 bases and J 0 bases, with 9 bases left between them. This CDR3 contains 13 residues. Germline assignment: CDR1 DFQATT and CDR2 SNEGSKA (reference sequence). The CDR3 coding sequence is TGCAGTGCTACGGGACGGTACCAAGAGACCCAGTACTTC. Protein sequence: CSATGRYQETQYF.